A selection of T cell receptor beta chains follows, all from one sample in a study of cytomegalovirus exposure and HLA in healthy donors. Using immunoSEQ multiplex PCR, the repertoire was profiled, and TCRdb retains in-frame clones only, with some absent. The sample shows 150,000 to 200,000 clones, around 86% of them seen only once. Specimen: PBMCs. The receptors originated from a man aged 50 to 59 in good health and CMV-seropositive. CDR3s include the opening cysteine and the closing phenylalanine or tryptophan. The D gene is left open where the match is weak. Clone size, where shown, is once, few, many, or a class for clones that have expanded.

clone_size	v_call	j_call	d_call	cdr3_nt	cdr3_aa
NA	TRBV21-1	TRBJ2-6	NA	TGTGCCAGCAGCACCCGACAGGGGCTCCCTGGGGCCAACGTCCTGACTTTC	CASSTRQGLPGANVLTF
NA	TRBV29-1	TRBJ2-3	TRBD2	TGCAGCGTTGAGGCTAGCGGCCCACAAGATACGCAGTATTTT	CSVEASGPQDTQYF
NA	TRBV7-9	TRBJ1-3	TRBD1	TGTGCCAGCAGCTTCTACAGGGGCTCCCACTCTGGAAACACCATATATTTT	CASSFYRGSHSGNTIYF
NA	TRBV5-4	TRBJ1-1	NA	TGTGCCAGCAGCTTGAAGGGAGGCACTGAAGCTTTCTTT	CASSLKGGTEAFF
NA	TRBV28	TRBJ2-7	NA	TGTGCCAGCAGTTTAGATGGGGCAGGGGAGCAGTACTTC	CASSLDGAGEQYF
NA	TRBV11-2	TRBJ2-7	TRBD1	TGTGCCAGCAGCCGGGACAGTTCCTACGAGCAGTACTTC	CASSRDSSYEQYF
NA	TRBV5-1	TRBJ2-1	NA	TGCGCCAGCTCCCGGGATAATGAGCAGTTCTTC	CASSRDNEQFF
NA	TRBV28	TRBJ1-5	NA	TGTGCCAGCACAGGGGAGCCCCAGCCCCAGCATTTT	CASTGEPQPQHF
NA	TRBV10-2	TRBJ2-3	NA	TGCGCCAGCAAATTATCAGATACGCAGTATTTT	CASKLSDTQYF
NA	TRBV6-5	TRBJ1-2	NA	TGTGCCAGCAGAACAGGAGACTATGGCTACACCTTC	CASRTGDYGYTF
once	TRBV30	TRBJ2-5	NA	TGTGCCTGGAGTGTACGGGGGGAGACCCAGTACTTC	CAWSVRGETQYF
NA	TRBV11-2	TRBJ2-2	TRBD2	TGTGCCAGCAGCCCACTACCAGCGGGAGGGCCGAACACCGGGGAGCTGTTTTTT	CASSPLPAGGPNTGELFF
NA	TRBV15	TRBJ2-7	NA	TGTGCCACCAGCATCCTCGACGGAGGGGCCGAGCAGTACTTC	CATSILDGGAEQYF
NA	TRBV9	TRBJ2-3	TRBD1	TGTGCCAGCAGCGTAGCTCTCCCCGGGACAGGAGACACAGATACGCAGTATTTT	CASSVALPGTGDTDTQYF
NA	TRBV28	TRBJ2-3	TRBD2	TGTGCCAGCAGTCCTGGACTAGCGGGGGGAGGTACGCAGTATTTT	CASSPGLAGGGTQYF
NA	TRBV7-9	TRBJ1-2	NA	TGTGCCAGCAGCGACGGCCCGGGTGGCTACACCTTC	CASSDGPGGYTF
NA	TRBV7-9	TRBJ1-6	NA	TGTGCCAGCAGGGTACACCTTAATTCACCCCTCCACTTT	CASRVHLNSPLHF